A single TCR beta chain is shown here with its context. The sample belongs to a study of blood T cells in healthy people across ages. The authors ran a second PCR of roughly 6 to 12 cycles using a sample-barcoded 5' primer and a J-beta primer mix. TCRdb reprocessed the 5' RACE reads with MiXCR, giving one entry per CDR3 protein. The data contain 650,000 to 1,000,000 distinct CDR3 sequences, roughly 40% of them singletons. Germline V lookup: CDR1 MNHEY, CDR2 SMNVEV (reference sequence). V lost 9 bases, J lost 2 bases, and 8 bases stayed unmatched. The CDR3 loop spans 14 amino acids. This TCR came from a man aged 18 to 35 in good health. The chain joins TRBV27 to TRBJ2-3; 7 bases align to TRBD2. What was sequenced was blood. The CDR3 DNA follows: TGTGCCAGTGGGCGGGAGTGGAACACAGATACGCAGTATTTT. Protein sequence: CASGREWNTDTQYF.